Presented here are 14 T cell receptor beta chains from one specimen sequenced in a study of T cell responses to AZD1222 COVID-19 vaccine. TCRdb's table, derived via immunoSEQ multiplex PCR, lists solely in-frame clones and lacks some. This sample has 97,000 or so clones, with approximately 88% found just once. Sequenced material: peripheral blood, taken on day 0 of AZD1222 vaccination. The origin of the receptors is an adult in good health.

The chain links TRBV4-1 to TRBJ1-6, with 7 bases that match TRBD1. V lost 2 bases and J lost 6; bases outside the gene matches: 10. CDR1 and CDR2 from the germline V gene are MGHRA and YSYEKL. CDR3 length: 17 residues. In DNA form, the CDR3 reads TGCGCCAGCAGCCAATCAGGGGTGAGGGGGCTTAATTCACCCCTCCACTTT. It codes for CASSQSGVRGLNSPLHF.

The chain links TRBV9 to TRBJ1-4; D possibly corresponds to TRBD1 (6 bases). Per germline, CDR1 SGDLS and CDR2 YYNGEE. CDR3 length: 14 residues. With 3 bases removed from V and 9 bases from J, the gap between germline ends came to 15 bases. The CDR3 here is CASSAQGGDQKLFF. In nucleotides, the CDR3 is TGTGCCAGCAGCGCACAGGGAGGGGATCAAAAACTGTTTTTT. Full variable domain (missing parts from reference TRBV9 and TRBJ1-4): DSGVTQTPKHLITATGQRVTLRCSPRSGDLSVYWYQQSLDQGLQFLIQYYNGEERAKGNILERFSAQQFPDLHSELNLSSLELGDSALYFCASSAQGGDQKLFFGSGTQLSVL.

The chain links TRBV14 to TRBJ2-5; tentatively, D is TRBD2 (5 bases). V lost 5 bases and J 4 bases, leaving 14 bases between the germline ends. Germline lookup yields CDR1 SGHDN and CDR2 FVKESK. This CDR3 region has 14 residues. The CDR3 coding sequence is TGTGCCAGCAGCTGGAACAGTCGGGGAGAGACCCAGTACTTC. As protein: CASSWNSRGETQYF.

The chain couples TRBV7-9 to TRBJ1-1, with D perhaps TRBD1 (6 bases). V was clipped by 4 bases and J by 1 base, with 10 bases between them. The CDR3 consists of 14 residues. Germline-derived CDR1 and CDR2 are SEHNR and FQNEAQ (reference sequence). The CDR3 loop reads CASSSGVQNTEAFF. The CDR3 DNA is TGTGCCAGCAGCTCAGGGGTTCAGAACACTGAAGCTTTCTTT.

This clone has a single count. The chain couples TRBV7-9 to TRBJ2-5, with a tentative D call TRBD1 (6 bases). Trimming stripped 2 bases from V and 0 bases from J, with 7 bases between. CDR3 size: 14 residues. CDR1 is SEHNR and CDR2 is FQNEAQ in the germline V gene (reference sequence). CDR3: CASSLRTDQETQYF. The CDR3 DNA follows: TGTGCCAGCAGCTTACGGACAGACCAAGAGACCCAGTACTTC.

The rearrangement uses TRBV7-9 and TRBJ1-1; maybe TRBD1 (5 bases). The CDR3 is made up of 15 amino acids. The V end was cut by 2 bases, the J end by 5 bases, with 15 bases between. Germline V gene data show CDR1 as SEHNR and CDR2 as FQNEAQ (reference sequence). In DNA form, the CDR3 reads TGTGCCAGCAGCTTATCGGGGAGGAGGGGAACTGAAGCTTTCTTT. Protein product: CASSLSGRRGTEAFF.

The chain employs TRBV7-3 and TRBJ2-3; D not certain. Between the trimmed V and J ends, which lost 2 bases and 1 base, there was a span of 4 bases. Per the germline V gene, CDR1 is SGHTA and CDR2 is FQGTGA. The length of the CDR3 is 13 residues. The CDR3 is CASSLGGTDTQYF. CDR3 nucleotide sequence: TGTGCCAGCAGCTTAGGGGGCACAGATACGCAGTATTTT.

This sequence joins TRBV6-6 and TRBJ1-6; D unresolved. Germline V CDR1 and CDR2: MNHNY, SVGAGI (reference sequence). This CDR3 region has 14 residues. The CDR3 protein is CGVSGSKYNSPLHF. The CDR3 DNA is TGTGGCGTCTCTGGCAGCAAGTATAATTCACCCCTCCACTTT.

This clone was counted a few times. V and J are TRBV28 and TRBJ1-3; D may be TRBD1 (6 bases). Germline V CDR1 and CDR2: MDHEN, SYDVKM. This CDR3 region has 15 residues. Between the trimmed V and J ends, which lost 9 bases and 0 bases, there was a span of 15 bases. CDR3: CARTYRASSGNTIYF. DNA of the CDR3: TGTGCCAGAACATACAGGGCGAGCTCTGGAAACACCATATATTTT.

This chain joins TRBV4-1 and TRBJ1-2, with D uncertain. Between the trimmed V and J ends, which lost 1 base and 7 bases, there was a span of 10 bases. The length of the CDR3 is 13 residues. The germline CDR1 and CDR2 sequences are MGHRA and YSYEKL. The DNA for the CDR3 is TGCGCCAGCAGCCAAGGCCTGGCGATTGGCTACACCTTC. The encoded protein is CASSQGLAIGYTF.

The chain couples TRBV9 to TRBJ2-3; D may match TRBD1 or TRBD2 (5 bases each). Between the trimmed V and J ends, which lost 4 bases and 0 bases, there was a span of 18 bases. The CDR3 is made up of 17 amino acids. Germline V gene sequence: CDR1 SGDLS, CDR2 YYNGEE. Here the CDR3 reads CASSPTIWGLSTDTQYF. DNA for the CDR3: TGTGCCAGCAGCCCCACTATATGGGGGTTAAGCACAGATACGCAGTATTTT.

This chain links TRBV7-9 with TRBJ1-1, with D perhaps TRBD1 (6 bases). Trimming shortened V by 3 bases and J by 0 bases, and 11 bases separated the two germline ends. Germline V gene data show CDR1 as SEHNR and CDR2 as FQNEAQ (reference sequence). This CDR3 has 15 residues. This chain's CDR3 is CASSLDGQMNTEAFF. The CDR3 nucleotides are TGTGCCAGCAGCTTGGATGGACAGATGAACACTGAAGCTTTCTTT.

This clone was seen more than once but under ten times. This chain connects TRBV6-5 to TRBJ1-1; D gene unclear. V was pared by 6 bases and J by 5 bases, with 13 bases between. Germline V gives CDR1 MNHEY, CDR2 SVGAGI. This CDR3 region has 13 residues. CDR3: CASSRPRPTEAFF. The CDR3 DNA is TGTGCCAGCAGCCGGCCCAGGCCTACTGAAGCTTTCTTT.

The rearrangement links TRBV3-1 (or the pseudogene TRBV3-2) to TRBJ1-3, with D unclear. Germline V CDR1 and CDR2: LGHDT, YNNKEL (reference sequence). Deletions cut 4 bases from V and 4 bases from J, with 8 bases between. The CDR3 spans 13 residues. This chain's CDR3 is CASSLSRGNTIYF. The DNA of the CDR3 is TGTGCCAGCAGCCTCTCTCGAGGAAACACCATATATTTT.